Presented here are 25 T cell receptor beta chains from one specimen sequenced in a study of T cell repertoires in aging, cancer and after chemotherapy. Amplification of TCR beta used genomic DNA extracted from peripheral blood. Multiplex touch-down PCR with TRB-A/B primers amplified rearranged V-D-J TRB sequences. TCRdb fed the multiplex PCR reads into MiXCR, producing one record per CDR3 protein. The sample lists 4,000 to 6,000 distinct CDR3 sequences, under 25% seen once, with more than 7% in the top ten. Sequenced material: blood. The receptors originated from a human donor in good health. The donor label of this sample is uncertain.

This clonotype is medium-sized within its sample. The CDR3 nucleotides are TGTGCCATCCCTCCTACTGGACAGGGGGCTTACACCGGGGAGCTGTTTTTT. Protein: CAIPPTGQGAYTGELFF. V usage is TRBV12-3 or TRBV12-4 and J usage is TRBJ2-2; TRBD1 aligns across 11 bases. Trimming cost V 10 bases and J 3 bases; bases outside gene matches: 13. The CDR3 loop spans 17 amino acids.

This clonotype qualifies as medium-sized. The chain links TRBV18 to TRBJ2-2; perhaps TRBD1 as D (6 bases). The germline CDR1 and CDR2 sequences are KGHSH and LQKENI. The CDR3 spans 14 residues. Trimming shortened V by 5 bases and J by 4 bases, and 11 bases separated the two germline ends. CDR3 sequence: CASSKLQGTGELFF. DNA of the CDR3: TGTGCCAGCTCAAAACTACAGGGCACCGGGGAGCTGTTTTTT.

This clonotype was counted a few times. The chain employs TRBV20-1 and TRBJ2-5, with D tentatively TRBD2 (5 bases). V lost 6 bases and J 5 bases, leaving 19 bases between the germline ends. The germline gives CDR1 DFQATT, CDR2 SNEGSKA (reference sequence). This CDR3 has 14 residues. The CDR3 reads CSAGEPGMGETQYF. The CDR3 DNA reads TGCAGTGCGGGAGAACCGGGAATGGGGGAGACCCAGTACTTC.

This chain uses TRBV20-1 with TRBJ1-1, with 7 positions matching TRBD1. J lost 3 bases, V lost 4 bases, and 8 bases had no gene match. Germline V gives CDR1 DFQATT, CDR2 SNEGSKA (reference sequence). The CDR3 consists of 14 residues. CDR3 residues: CSAINRGWDTEAFF. CDR3 DNA: TGCAGTGCTATAAACAGGGGTTGGGACACTGAAGCTTTCTTT.

This clonotype was picked up a small number of times. The chain recombines TRBV28 with TRBJ2-7; 8 bases fit TRBD2. Germline-derived CDR1 and CDR2 are MDHEN and SYDVKM. CDR3 length: 14 residues. Germline trimming cut 6 bases from V and 4 bases from J; bases unmatched to any gene: 8. In nucleotides, the CDR3 is TGTGCCAGCAGGTTAGCGGGGATGGGGTACGAGCAGTACTTC. Translating gives CASRLAGMGYEQYF. The full variable domain, in which reference TRBV28 and TRBJ2-7 provide the parts outside the CDR3, is DVKVTQSSRYLVKRTGEKVFLECVQDMDHENMFWYRQDPGLGLRLIYFSYDVKMKEKGDIPEGYSVSREKKERFSLILESASTNQTSMYLCASRLAGMGYEQYFGPGTRLTVT.

The chain has TRBV5-6 and TRBJ2-7, with 10 bases matching TRBD2. The V gene's germline CDR1 is SGHDT and CDR2 YYEEEE. The trim removed 4 bases at V and 5 bases at J, leaving 9 bases unmatched. This CDR3 is 15 amino acids long. In DNA, the CDR3 is TGTGCCAGCAGCCCACCGGGACTAGCGAAACACGAGCAGTACTTC. It translates to CASSPPGLAKHEQYF.

Sample share makes this clonotype medium-sized. The chain carries TRBV5-4 and TRBJ2-1; 10 nucleotides match TRBD1. Germline V CDR1 and CDR2: SGHNT, YYREEE (reference sequence). The ends lost 0 bases at V and 8 bases at J; junction bases unmatched: 5. This CDR3 spans 15 amino acids. The CDR3: CASSLDRDRGHEQFF. The CDR3 DNA reads TGTGCCAGCAGCTTGGACCGGGACAGGGGTCATGAGCAGTTCTTC.

The chain couples TRBV28 to TRBJ1-4; no reliable D call. Trimming shortened V by 6 bases and J by 4 bases, and 15 bases separated the two germline ends. The CDR3 is 15 amino acids. Germline CDR1 is MDHEN and CDR2 is SYDVKM. CDR3 nucleotide sequence: TGTGCCAGCAGCCGTTCTCGATTGAATAATGAAAAACTGTTTTTT. Translating it yields CASSRSRLNNEKLFF.

The chain combines TRBV19 with TRBJ1-2, with D possibly matching TRBD1 (5 bases). The germline V gene has CDR1 LNHDA and CDR2 SQIVND (reference sequence). The V end was cut by 0 bases, the J end by 4 bases, with 18 bases between. CDR3 length equals 17 residues. The CDR3 is CASSIERAAGDLYGYTF. CDR3 nucleotide sequence: TGTGCCAGTAGTATAGAGAGGGCAGCGGGGGATCTCTATGGCTACACCTTC.

Comment on this clonotype: A much more abundant neighbour one base away suggests this may be a read error. This chain links TRBV27 with TRBJ2-3; 11 bases align to TRBD2. This CDR3 region has 16 residues. V trimming: 5 bases; J trimming: 5 bases; junction bases outside the gene matches: 9. The germline CDR1 and CDR2 sequences are MNHEY and SMNVEV (reference sequence). The CDR3 nucleotides read TGTGCCAGCAGTGAACCTGCTAGCGGGGGGCAAGATACGCAGTATTTT. Amino acid sequence: CASSEPASGGQDTQYF.

By sample share, this clonotype is medium-sized. The rearrangement joins TRBV18 to TRBJ2-7; TRBD1 matches at 9 bases. The CDR3 totals 14 residues. The ends lost 5 bases at V and 6 bases at J; junction bases unmatched: 8. In germline, CDR1 is KGHSH, CDR2 LQKENI. DNA for the CDR3: TGTGCCAGCTCAGGACCGGGACAGGGAGGCGAGCAGTACTTC. It codes for CASSGPGQGGEQYF.

The rearrangement joins TRBV5-1 to TRBJ1-4; D not certain. Per germline, CDR1 SGHRS and CDR2 YFSETQ. Trimming left V 4 bases short and J 5 bases short, with 12 bases between. The CDR3 sequence is 14 residues long. The CDR3 sequence is CASSLRGVNEKLFF. The DNA of the CDR3 is TGCGCCAGCAGCCTGCGCGGGGTAAATGAAAAACTGTTTTTT.

By sample fraction, this clonotype is medium-sized. The chain links TRBV10-3 to TRBJ1-2, with D unresolved. The CDR3 has 12 amino acids. V lost 3 bases, J lost 4 bases, and 6 bases lay in between. Germline V lookup: CDR1 ENHRY, CDR2 SYGVKD. CDR3 bases: TGTGCCATCAGTGACGGCGGCTATGGCTACACCTTC. This sequence encodes CAISDGGYGYTF.

This clonotype was seen only a few times. The V and J genes are TRBV5-1 and TRBJ1-1; TRBD1 is a possible D gene (5 bases). CDR1 is SGHRS, CDR2 YFSETQ, per germline. The CDR3 consists of 14 residues. Trimming cost V 1 base and J 3 bases, with 10 bases left between them. The CDR3 nucleotides read TGCGCCAGCAGCTTGACAGGTTCGTACACTGAAGCTTTCTTT. The encoded protein is CASSLTGSYTEAFF.

This clonotype was observed a handful of times. V is TRBV20-1 and J is TRBJ1-2; TRBD1 matches 7 bases. The CDR3 totals 13 residues. Germline lookup yields CDR1 DFQATT and CDR2 SNEGSKA (reference sequence). J gave up 5 bases and V 3 bases, and 6 bases lay outside the gene matches. The CDR3 here is CSARAIQGYGYTF. In nucleotides, the CDR3 is TGCAGTGCTAGGGCTATACAGGGGTATGGCTACACCTTC.

V usage is TRBV11-3 and J usage is TRBJ2-3, with TRBD2 matching 16 bases. Trimming took 4 bases from V and 2 from J; bases not matched to a gene: 3. Germline V gene sequence: CDR1 SGHNT, CDR2 YENEEA. The CDR3 is 17 residues long. The CDR3 loop is CASSYGTSGGVTDTQYF. The CDR3 DNA sequence: TGTGCCAGCAGCTACGGGACTAGCGGGGGGGTCACAGATACGCAGTATTTT. Using reference TRBV11-3 and TRBJ2-3 for the parts outside the CDR3, the full variable domain is EAGVVQSPRYKIIEKKQPVAFWCNPISGHNTLYWYLQNLGQGPELLIRYENEEAVDDSQLPKDRFSAERLKGVDSTLKIQPAELGDSAVYLCASSYGTSGGVTDTQYFGPGTRLTVL.

This clonotype was observed a handful of times. The gene calls are TRBV11-3 and TRBJ2-3; TRBD2 matches at 8 bases. The length of the CDR3 is 14 residues. CDR1 and CDR2 (germline): SGHNT, YENEEA. The ends lost 7 bases at V and 3 bases at J; junction bases unmatched: 6. The CDR3 protein is CASTSRGGTDTQYF. CDR3 sequence (DNA): TGTGCCAGCACCTCCCGGGGGGGGACAGATACGCAGTATTTT.

In this sample, this clonotype turned up a few times. This chain links TRBV10-1 with TRBJ2-1; D may be TRBD1 (6 bases). The CDR3 totals 17 residues. Trimming pared 4 bases from V and 0 bases from J, leaving 16 bases between. CDR1 WNHNN and CDR2 SYGVQD come from the germline V gene (reference sequence). CDR3 nucleotides: TGCGCCAGCAGTGGGGGAACAGGGTTCAGCTCCTACAATGAGCAGTTCTTC. Amino acids: CASSGGTGFSSYNEQFF.

By its share, this clonotype is medium-sized. The V and J genes are TRBV18 and TRBJ2-7, with TRBD1 identical over 7 bases. The CDR3 is 14 amino acids. Trimming took 5 bases from V and 3 from J; bases not matched to a gene: 7. The germline V gene encodes CDR1 KGHSH and CDR2 LQKENI. The CDR3 nucleotides are TGTGCCAGCTCAATACAGGGGAGCGGCTACGAGCAGTACTTC. Its translation is CASSIQGSGYEQYF. The full variable domain, in which reference TRBV18 and TRBJ2-7 provide the parts outside the CDR3, is NAGVMQNPRHLVRRRGQEARLRCSPMKGHSHVYWYRQLPEEGLKFMVYLQKENIIDESGMPKERFSAEFPKEGPSILRIQQVVRGDSAAYFCASSIQGSGYEQYFGPGTRLTVT.

The gene calls are TRBV29-1 and TRBJ2-3; tentative D call: TRBD2 (6 bases). CDR1 is SQVTM, CDR2 ANQGSEA, per germline. Trimming pared 7 bases from V and 1 base from J, leaving 9 bases between. The CDR3 contains 12 residues. CDR3 region: CSGRGGTDTQYF. The CDR3 coding sequence is TGCAGCGGTCGCGGGGGCACAGATACGCAGTATTTT.

A remark on this clonotype: A much larger clone sits a single nucleotide away, making a read error possible. The chain carries TRBV5-4 and TRBJ1-1; no clear D. This CDR3 is 11 amino acids long. Germline CDR1 and CDR2: SGHNT and YYREEE (reference sequence). CDR3 region: CASSSDTEDFF. The CDR3 DNA is TGTGCCAGCAGCTCCGACACTGAAGATTTCTTT.

By its share, this clonotype is medium-sized. The chain's CDR3 is CASSISRVGSNQPQHF. Written as DNA, the CDR3 is TGTGCCAGTAGTATATCCAGGGTCGGTAGCAATCAGCCCCAGCATTTT. The chain is built from TRBV19 and TRBJ1-5, with D perhaps matching TRBD1 (5 bases). Germline V gives CDR1 LNHDA, CDR2 SQIVND (reference sequence). V lost 2 bases to trimming and J lost 0 bases, with 11 bases between them. The CDR3 sequence is 16 residues long.

The rearrangement uses TRBV10-1 and TRBJ2-5; TRBD1 matches at 9 bases. CDR3 size: 14 residues. Losses at the gene ends were 6 bases for V and 5 bases for J; bases not matched to a gene: 7. Germline V CDR1 and CDR2: WNHNN, SYGVQD (reference sequence). In DNA form, the CDR3 reads TGCGCCAGCAGCTCCGGACAGGGGATCGAGACCCAGTACTTC. Protein sequence: CASSSGQGIETQYF.

This clonotype is termed medium-sized. The V call is TRBV18, the J call TRBJ2-7; D not resolved. Trimming cost V 1 base and J 0 bases, with 10 bases left between them. From germline, CDR1 is KGHSH and CDR2 LQKENI. The CDR3 consists of 15 residues. In DNA, the CDR3 is TGTGCCAGCTCACCACTACCTCAGCACTCCTACGAGCAGTACTTC. Translating gives CASSPLPQHSYEQYF. The complete variable domain, with remaining parts taken from reference TRBV18 and TRBJ2-7, reads NAGVMQNPRHLVRRRGQEARLRCSPMKGHSHVYWYRQLPEEGLKFMVYLQKENIIDESGMPKERFSAEFPKEGPSILRIQQVVRGDSAAYFCASSPLPQHSYEQYFGPGTRLTVT.

This clonotype is classed as medium-sized. The rearrangement uses TRBV5-4 and TRBJ2-1; the match to TRBD2 covers 8 bases. Germline lookup yields CDR1 SGHNT and CDR2 YYREEE (reference sequence). The CDR3 covers 14 residues. The V gene end was trimmed by 5 bases and the J gene end by 5 bases; junction bases not matched to a gene: 6. In nucleotides, the CDR3 is TGTGCCAGCAGACCCGGGACTAGTAACAATGAGCAGTTCTTC. Translation gives CASRPGTSNNEQFF.